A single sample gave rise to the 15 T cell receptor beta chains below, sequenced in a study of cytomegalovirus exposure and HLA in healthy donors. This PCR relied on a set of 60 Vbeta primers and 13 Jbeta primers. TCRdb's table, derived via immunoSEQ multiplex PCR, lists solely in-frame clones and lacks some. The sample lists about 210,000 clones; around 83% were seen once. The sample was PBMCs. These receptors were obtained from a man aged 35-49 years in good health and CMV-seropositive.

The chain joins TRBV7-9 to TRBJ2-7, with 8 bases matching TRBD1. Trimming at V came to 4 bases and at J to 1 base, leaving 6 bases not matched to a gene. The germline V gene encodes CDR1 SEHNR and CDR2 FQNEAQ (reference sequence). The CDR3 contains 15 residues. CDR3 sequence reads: CASSSPQGASYEQYF. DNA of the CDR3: TGTGCCAGCAGCTCCCCCCAGGGGGCATCCTACGAGCAGTACTTC.

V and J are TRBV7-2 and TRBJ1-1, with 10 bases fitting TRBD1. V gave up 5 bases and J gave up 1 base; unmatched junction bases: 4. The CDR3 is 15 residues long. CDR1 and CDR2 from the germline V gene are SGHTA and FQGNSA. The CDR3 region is CASSHRQGANTEAFF. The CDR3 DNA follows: TGTGCCAGCAGCCACAGACAGGGGGCGAACACTGAAGCTTTCTTT.

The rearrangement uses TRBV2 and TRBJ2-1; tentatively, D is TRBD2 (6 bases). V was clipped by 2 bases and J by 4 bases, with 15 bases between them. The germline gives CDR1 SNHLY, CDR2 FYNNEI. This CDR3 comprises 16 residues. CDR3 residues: CASSEPGSGPYNEQFF. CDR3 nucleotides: TGTGCCAGCAGTGAACCCGGGAGCGGGCCGTACAATGAGCAGTTCTTC.

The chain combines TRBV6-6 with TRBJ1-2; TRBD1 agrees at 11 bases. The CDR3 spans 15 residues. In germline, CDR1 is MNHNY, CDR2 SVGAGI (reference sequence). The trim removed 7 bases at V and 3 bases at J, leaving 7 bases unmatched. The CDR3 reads CASNHRTGGHYGYTF. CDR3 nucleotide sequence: TGTGCCAGCAATCACAGGACAGGGGGCCACTATGGCTACACCTTC.

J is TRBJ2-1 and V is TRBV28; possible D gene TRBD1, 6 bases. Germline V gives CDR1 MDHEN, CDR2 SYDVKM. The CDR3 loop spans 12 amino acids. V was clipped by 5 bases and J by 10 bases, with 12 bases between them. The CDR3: CASSLGHEEQFF. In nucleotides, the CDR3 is TGTGCCAGCAGTCTGGGACACGAGGAGCAGTTCTTC.

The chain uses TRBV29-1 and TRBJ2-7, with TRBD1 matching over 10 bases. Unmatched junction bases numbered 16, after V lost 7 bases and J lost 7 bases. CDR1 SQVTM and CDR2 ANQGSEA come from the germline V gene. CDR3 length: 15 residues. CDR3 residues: CSASNMGTGVGEQYF. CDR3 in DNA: TGCAGCGCATCCAATATGGGGACAGGGGTGGGGGAGCAGTACTTC.

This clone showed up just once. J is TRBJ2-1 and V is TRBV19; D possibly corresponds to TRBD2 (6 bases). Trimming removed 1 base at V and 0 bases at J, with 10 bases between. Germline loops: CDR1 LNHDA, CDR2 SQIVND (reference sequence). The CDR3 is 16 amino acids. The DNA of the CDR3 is TGTGCCAGTAGTATAGCCGGAGGGAACTCCTACAATGAGCAGTTCTTC. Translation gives CASSIAGGNSYNEQFF.

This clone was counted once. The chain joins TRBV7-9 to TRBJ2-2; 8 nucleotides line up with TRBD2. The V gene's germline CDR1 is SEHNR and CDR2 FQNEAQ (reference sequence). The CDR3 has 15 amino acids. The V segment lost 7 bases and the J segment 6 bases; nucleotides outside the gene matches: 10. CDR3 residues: CASTSWREEPGELFF. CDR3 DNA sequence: TGTGCCAGCACCTCATGGCGGGAGGAGCCCGGGGAGCTGTTTTTT.

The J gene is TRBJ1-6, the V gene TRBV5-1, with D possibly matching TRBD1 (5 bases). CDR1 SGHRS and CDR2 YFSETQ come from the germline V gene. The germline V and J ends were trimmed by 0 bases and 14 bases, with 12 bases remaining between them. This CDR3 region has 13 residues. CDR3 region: CASSLGSGWSLHF. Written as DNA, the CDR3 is TGCGCCAGCAGCTTGGGCTCAGGGTGGTCCCTCCACTTT.

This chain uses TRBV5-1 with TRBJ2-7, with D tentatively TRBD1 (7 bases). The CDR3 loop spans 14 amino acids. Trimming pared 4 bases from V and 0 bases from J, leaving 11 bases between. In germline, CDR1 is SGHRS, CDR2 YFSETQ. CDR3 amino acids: CASSRGDSSYEQYF. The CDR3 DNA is TGCGCCAGCAGCCGCGGGGACAGCTCCTACGAGCAGTACTTC.

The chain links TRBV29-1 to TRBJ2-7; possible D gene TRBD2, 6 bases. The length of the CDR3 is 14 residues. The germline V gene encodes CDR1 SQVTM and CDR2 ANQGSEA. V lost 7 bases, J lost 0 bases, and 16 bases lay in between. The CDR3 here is CSAYLAINSYEQYF. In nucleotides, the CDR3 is TGCAGCGCTTATCTAGCGATCAACTCCTACGAGCAGTACTTC.

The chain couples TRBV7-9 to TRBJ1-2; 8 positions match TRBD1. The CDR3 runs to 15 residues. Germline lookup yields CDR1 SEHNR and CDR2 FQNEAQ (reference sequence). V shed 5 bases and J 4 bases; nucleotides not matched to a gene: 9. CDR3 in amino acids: CASSGPGQARYGYTF. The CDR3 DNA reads TGTGCCAGCAGCGGACCGGGACAGGCCCGCTATGGCTACACCTTC.

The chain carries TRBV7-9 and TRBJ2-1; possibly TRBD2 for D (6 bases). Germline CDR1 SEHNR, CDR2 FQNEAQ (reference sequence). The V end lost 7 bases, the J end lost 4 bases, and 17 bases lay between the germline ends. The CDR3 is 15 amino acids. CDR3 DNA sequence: TGTGCCAGCATCCCACAGCGGGCAGTATACAATGAGCAGTTCTTC. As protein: CASIPQRAVYNEQFF.

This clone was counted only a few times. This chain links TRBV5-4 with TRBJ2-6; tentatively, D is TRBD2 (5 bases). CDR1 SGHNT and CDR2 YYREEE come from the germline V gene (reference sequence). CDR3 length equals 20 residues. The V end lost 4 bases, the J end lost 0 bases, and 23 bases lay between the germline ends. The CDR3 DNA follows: TGTGCCAGCAGCGTGGGTGTAGGTGGGCGGACTGACTCTGGGGCCAACGTCCTGACTTTC. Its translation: CASSVGVGGRTDSGANVLTF. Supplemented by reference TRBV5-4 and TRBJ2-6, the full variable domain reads ETGVTQSPTHLIKTRGQQVTLRCSSQSGHNTVSWYQQALGQGPQFIFQYYREEENGRGNFPPRFSGLQFPNYSSELNVNALELDDSALYLCASSVGVGGRTDSGANVLTFGAGSRLTVL.

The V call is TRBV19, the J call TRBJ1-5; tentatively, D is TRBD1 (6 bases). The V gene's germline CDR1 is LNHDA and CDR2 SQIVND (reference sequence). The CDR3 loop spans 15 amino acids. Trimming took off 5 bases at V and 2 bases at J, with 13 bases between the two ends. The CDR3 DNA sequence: TGTGCCAGTAGTCCTCAGGGGTCCGGCAATCAGCCCCAGCATTTT. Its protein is CASSPQGSGNQPQHF.